A selection of T cell receptor beta chains follows, all from one sample in a study of T cells in Graves' hyperthyroidism and ophthalmopathy. TCRdb itself ran the multiplex PCR reads through MiXCR, one entry per CDR3 protein. This sample carries fewer than 550,000 distinct CDR3 sequences, approximately 25% of them seen once, and the ten largest clones take about 11%. The sequencing input was blood. The receptors shown here come from a woman in her 30s with Graves' ophthalmopathy. The CDR3 runs from the conserved cysteine through the conserved F or W. D genes are given only for firm matches. The listing skips clone size in some rows; elsewhere it reads once, few, many or a size class.

v_gene	len	j_gene	d_gene	abundance	CDR3aa	CDR3nt
TRBV10-3	14	TRBJ2-5	TRBD1	many	CAISPGTGQETQYF	TGTGCCATCAGTCCCGGGACAGGGCAAGAGACCCAGTACTTC
TRBV27	14	TRBJ1-5	NA	many	CASSLLGDNQPQHF	TGTGCCAGCAGTTTATTAGGGGACAATCAGCCCCAGCATTTT
TRBV28	13	TRBJ1-2	NA	NA	CASSSPGTYGYTF	TGTGCCAGCAGTTCCCCGGGAACCTATGGCTACACCTTC
TRBV11-2	15	TRBJ2-5	NA	few	CASSFRGGARETQYF	TGTGCCAGCAGCTTCAGGGGGGGGGCACGCGAGACCCAGTACTTC
TRBV7-2	13	TRBJ1-1	NA	many	CASSWQGNTEAFF	TGTGCCAGCAGCTGGCAGGGGAACACTGAAGCTTTCTTT
TRBV10-1	13	TRBJ1-1	NA	many	CASSESGGSEAFF	TGCGCCAGCAGTGAGTCAGGGGGTTCGGAAGCTTTCTTT
TRBV7-9	14	TRBJ1-3	NA	many	CASGPPGAGNTIYF	TGTGCCAGCGGCCCCCCGGGGGCTGGAAACACCATATATTTT
TRBV20-1	13	TRBJ2-7	NA	once	CSAETGPSYEQYF	TGCAGTGCGGAGACAGGTCCCTCCTACGAGCAGTACTTC
TRBV7-2	14	TRBJ2-2	NA	many	CASSSGARTGELFF	TGTGCCAGCAGCTCGGGGGCCCGCACCGGGGAGCTGTTTTTT
TRBV9	15	TRBJ2-7	TRBD1	NA	CASSRTGTGIHEQYF	TGTGCCAGCAGCCGGACCGGGACAGGGATCCACGAGCAGTACTTC
TRBV5-1	15	TRBJ2-7	NA	few	CASSLVVQSSYEQYF	TGCGCCAGCAGCTTGGTAGTCCAGAGCTCCTACGAGCAGTACTTC
TRBV28	15	TRBJ1-5	NA	NA	CASSAGGRPNQPQHF	TGTGCCAGCAGTGCGGGTGGCAGGCCCAATCAGCCCCAGCATTTT
TRBV25-1	14	TRBJ2-7	NA	NA	CASSEDSSTYEQYF	TGTGCCAGCAGTGAAGACAGTTCCACCTACGAGCAGTACTTC
TRBV7-9	15	TRBJ1-5	TRBD1	many	CASSSGQGHNQPQHF	TGTGCCAGCAGCTCGGGACAGGGACACAATCAGCCCCAGCATTTT
TRBV28	14	TRBJ2-5	NA	NA	CASSLSDGQETQYF	TGTGCCAGCAGTTTGAGCGATGGCCAAGAGACCCAGTACTTC
TRBV20-1	13	TRBJ1-2	TRBD1	many	CSAPDRVVHGYTF	TGCAGTGCTCCTGACAGGGTCGTACATGGCTACACCTTC
TRBV4-1	17	TRBJ1-1	NA	NA	CASSQERRGRGRSEAFF	TGCGCCAGCAGCCAAGAGAGAAGAGGGAGAGGAAGGTCTGAAGCTTTCTTT
TRBV6-1	14	TRBJ1-6	NA	few	CASSSGRLNSPLHF	TGTGCCAGCAGCTCTGGACGGCTTAATTCACCCCTCCACTTT
TRBV6-2/TRBV6-3	14	TRBJ1-2	TRBD1	NA	CASSSRQGDYGYTF	TGTGCCAGCAGTTCCCGACAGGGGGACTATGGCTACACCTTC
TRBV6-1	14	TRBJ1-2	NA	many	CASRSNGRPYGYTF	TGTGCCAGCAGATCCAATGGACGTCCCTATGGCTACACCTTC
TRBV6-2/TRBV6-3	14	TRBJ1-1	NA	many	CASSAHGRGTEAFF	TGTGCCAGCAGTGCCCACGGAAGGGGGACTGAAGCTTTCTTT
TRBV29-1	14	TRBJ1-1	TRBD1	many	CSVPMGQGRTEAFF	TGCAGCGTGCCGATGGGACAGGGGAGAACTGAAGCTTTCTTT
TRBV28	15	TRBJ2-7	NA	many	CASRKGTAGRYEQYF	TGTGCCAGCAGAAAGGGGACAGCCGGGAGATACGAGCAGTACTTC
TRBV12-3/TRBV12-4	14	TRBJ2-7	NA	many	CASSFQGLGYEQYF	TGTGCCAGCAGTTTCCAGGGATTGGGATACGAGCAGTACTTC
TRBV28	15	TRBJ2-7	NA	few	CASSTRDRGVGEQYF	TGTGCCAGCAGCACCAGGGATCGAGGGGTTGGCGAGCAGTACTTC
TRBV30	16	TRBJ1-6	NA	many	CAWSAPVGGFDSPLHF	TGTGCCTGGAGTGCCCCCGTTGGGGGCTTCGATTCACCCCTCCACTTT
TRBV3-1	14	TRBJ2-5	NA	NA	CASSQDPNGETQYF	TGTGCCAGCAGCCAAGATCCCAACGGGGAGACCCAGTACTTC
TRBV19	14	TRBJ1-1	NA	once	CASSALTVNTEAFF	TGTGCCAGTAGTGCCCTGACTGTGAACACTGAAGCTTTCTTT
TRBV27	15	TRBJ1-2	NA	NA	CASSPRDNSLYGYTF	TGCGCCAGCAGTCCGAGGGACAATTCGCTTTATGGCTACACCTTC
TRBV12-3/TRBV12-4	17	TRBJ1-5	TRBD1	NA	CASSAPGTGFSNQPQHF	TGTGCCAGCAGTGCTCCCGGGACAGGGTTTTCCAATCAGCCCCAGCATTTT
TRBV20-1	14	TRBJ2-5	TRBD2	once	CSARTSGGWETQYF	TGCAGTGCTAGGACTAGCGGGGGCTGGGAGACCCAGTACTTC
TRBV6-2/TRBV6-3	15	TRBJ2-7	TRBD2	NA	CASSDTSGSVYEQYF	TGTGCCAGCAGTGATACTAGCGGGAGTGTGTACGAGCAGTACTTC
TRBV6-2/TRBV6-3	17	TRBJ2-7	NA	NA	CASSYTSGPDSTYEQYF	TGTGCCAGCAGTTACACAAGTGGTCCGGACTCGACCTACGAGCAGTACTTC
TRBV7-6	11	TRBJ2-3	NA	many	CASSSLDTQYF	TGTGCCAGCAGCTCACTAGATACGCAGTATTTT
TRBV29-1	11	TRBJ1-2	NA	many	CSVGRDDGYTF	TGCAGCGTGGGCCGGGACGATGGCTACACCTTC
TRBV5-8	14	TRBJ1-2	TRBD1	NA	CAGSRRDRAYGYTF	TGTGCCGGCAGCCGCCGGGACAGAGCCTATGGCTACACCTTC
TRBV24-1	15	TRBJ2-3	NA	NA	CATSGFWAGTDTQYF	TGTGCCACCAGTGGATTCTGGGCAGGGACAGATACGCAGTATTTT
TRBV6-4	11	TRBJ2-5	NA	NA	CASRRGETQYF	TGTGCCAGCAGGAGAGGAGAGACCCAGTACTTC
TRBV7-8	15	TRBJ2-2	NA	many	CASSFYGGRAGELFF	TGTGCCAGCAGTTTCTACGGGGGGCGCGCCGGGGAGCTGTTTTTT
TRBV5-6	15	TRBJ2-7	TRBD1	NA	CASSFGQGASYEQYF	TGTGCCAGCAGCTTTGGGCAGGGGGCGTCCTACGAGCAGTACTTC
TRBV6-1	14	TRBJ1-1	NA	many	CASSAQGRDTEAFF	TGTGCCAGCAGTGCACAGGGAAGGGACACTGAAGCTTTCTTT